The 24 T cell receptor beta chains listed next were all sequenced from one sample in a study of shared clonotypes between healthy human individuals. Assay used: immunoSEQ multiplex PCR; TCRdb lists only in-frame clones, some missing. The data hold almost 700,000 clones, with 92% observed a single time. Naive CD8 cells were CD45RO-negative, positively selected for CCR7, excluding terminally differentiated effector memory CD45RA+ cells. The sequenced sample was naive CD8+ T cells sorted from blood. The receptors come from a man aged 30 to 45 in good health.

The V and J genes are TRBV7-2 and TRBJ2-7, with no clear D. With 7 bases removed from V and 0 bases from J, the gap between germline ends came to 7 bases. Germline CDR1 is SGHTA and CDR2 is FQGNSA. This CDR3 region has 12 residues. The CDR3: CASKALSYEQYF. The CDR3 DNA is TGTGCCAGCAAGGCTCTCTCCTACGAGCAGTACTTC.

The chain couples TRBV28 to TRBJ1-1; D unclear. Germline assignment: CDR1 MDHEN and CDR2 SYDVKM. This CDR3 is 13 amino acids long. V was shortened by 7 bases and J by 5 bases, with 14 bases between the two germline ends. The CDR3 reads CASNPSLRTEAFF. CDR3 nucleotides: TGTGCCAGCAACCCATCTTTGCGTACTGAAGCTTTCTTT.

The table lists this clone with a count of one. CDR3 in DNA: TGTGCCAGCAGCTTAGCGGTGGCGGGTGGAAACACCATATATTTT. Translated: CASSLAVAGGNTIYF. The gene calls are TRBV7-2 and TRBJ1-3; D not certain. Germline CDR1 and CDR2: SGHTA and FQGNSA. Trimming shortened V by 0 bases and J by 3 bases, and 9 bases separated the two germline ends. The CDR3 totals 15 residues.

This rearrangement joins TRBV5-5 to TRBJ2-1; perhaps D is TRBD1 or TRBD2 (6 bases each). Trimming removed 1 base from V and 5 bases from J, with 10 bases in between. Per germline, CDR1 SGHKS and CDR2 YYEKEE (reference sequence). The CDR3 loop spans 14 amino acids. The CDR3 sequence: CASSLWGADNEQFF. CDR3 coding DNA: TGTGCCAGCAGCTTGTGGGGGGCGGACAATGAGCAGTTCTTC.

The V call is TRBV28, the J call TRBJ2-3, with TRBD1 matching over 9 bases. The trim removed 7 bases at V and 2 bases at J, leaving 7 bases unmatched. The CDR3 has 15 amino acids. Germline V lookup: CDR1 MDHEN, CDR2 SYDVKM. The CDR3 DNA reads TGTGCCAGCAAACAGGGGGCGTATCCCACAGATACGCAGTATTTT. This translates into CASKQGAYPTDTQYF.

The chain joins TRBV5-1 to TRBJ1-2, with D unresolved. The CDR3 has 14 residues. V dropped 1 base and J dropped 3 bases, with 10 bases sitting between them. Germline-derived CDR1 and CDR2 are SGHRS and YFSETQ. The CDR3 loop reads CASSLSGEDYGYTF. In nucleotides, the CDR3 is TGCGCCAGCAGCTTGTCTGGGGAGGACTATGGCTACACCTTC.

The chain links TRBV6-6 to TRBJ1-5, with TRBD1 as a possible D gene (5 bases). Trimming stripped 2 bases from V and 2 bases from J, with 13 bases between. This CDR3 spans 16 amino acids. Germline V gene sequence: CDR1 MNHNY, CDR2 SVGAGI (reference sequence). The CDR3 is CASSYTAGGGNQPQHF. As DNA, the CDR3 is TGTGCCAGCAGTTACACCGCCGGGGGTGGCAATCAGCCCCAGCATTTT.

This clone was counted a single time. The chain carries TRBV14 and TRBJ1-4; D might be TRBD1 (6 bases). Germline assignment: CDR1 SGHDN and CDR2 FVKESK. The V and J ends lost 3 bases and 0 bases respectively, with 20 bases between them. This CDR3 spans 19 amino acids. CDR3 sequence reads: CASSQEDSLMIATNEKLFF. In DNA, the CDR3 is TGTGCCAGCAGCCAGGAGGACAGTCTCATGATCGCAACTAATGAAAAACTGTTTTTT.

The rearrangement links TRBV6-6 to TRBJ2-1, with D uncertain. V was shortened by 2 bases and J by 10 bases, with 6 bases between the two germline ends. Germline assignment: CDR1 MNHNY and CDR2 SVGAGI (reference sequence). The CDR3 runs to 11 residues. The DNA for the CDR3 is TGTGCCAGCAGTTACAGCAGGGAGCAGTTCTTC. Protein: CASSYSREQFF.

The chain combines TRBV19 with TRBJ2-2; D unclear. Per the germline V gene, CDR1 is LNHDA and CDR2 is SQIVND (reference sequence). This CDR3 contains 13 residues. V dropped 3 bases and J dropped 7 bases, with 9 bases sitting between them. CDR3 sequence (DNA): TGTGCCAGTAGTATCTCAGTTGGCGGGGAGCTGTTTTTT. Translation: CASSISVGGELFF.

The chain carries TRBV27 and TRBJ2-7, with TRBD1 as a possible D gene (6 bases). Deletions cut 5 bases from V and 0 bases from J, with 17 bases between. The CDR3 contains 16 residues. Germline CDR1 and CDR2: MNHEY and SMNVEV (reference sequence). Here the CDR3 reads CASSPTGQKLSYEQYF. The CDR3 coding sequence is TGTGCCAGCAGTCCCACAGGACAGAAACTCTCCTACGAGCAGTACTTC.

This clone showed up just once. V gene TRBV5-1 combines with J gene TRBJ2-7; 7 nucleotides line up with TRBD2. Losses at the gene ends were 6 bases for V and 4 bases for J; bases not matched to a gene: 10. The CDR3 sequence is 14 residues long. Germline V lookup: CDR1 SGHRS, CDR2 YFSETQ. In nucleotides, the CDR3 is TGCGCCAGCAAAACACGGCTAGCGGTGTACGAGCAGTACTTC. Its translation is CASKTRLAVYEQYF.

The chain recombines TRBV30 with TRBJ1-2, with TRBD1 matching over 8 bases. Germline CDR1 is GTSNPN and CDR2 is SVGIG (reference sequence). After removal of 3 bases from V and 0 bases from J, the junction contained 9 bases not matched to a gene. CDR3 length: 16 amino acids. DNA for the CDR3: TGTGCCTGGAGCCAGGGACAGGTGACAGCTAACTATGGCTACACCTTC. Its protein is CAWSQGQVTANYGYTF.

The rearrangement joins TRBV2 to TRBJ1-4; no clear D. The CDR3 covers 13 residues. In germline, CDR1 is SNHLY, CDR2 FYNNEI. V was shortened by 4 bases and J by 5 bases, with 8 bases between the two germline ends. In DNA form, the CDR3 reads TGTGCCAGCAGTGGGGCCTTAAATGAAAAACTGTTTTTT. Amino acids: CASSGALNEKLFF.

V and J are TRBV7-6 and TRBJ2-7, with TRBD1 identical over 9 bases. Germline assignment: CDR1 SGHVS and CDR2 FNYEAQ. V lost 4 bases to trimming and J lost 4 bases; unmatched junction nucleotides: 5. The CDR3 totals 14 residues. The CDR3 protein is CASSSRDRDYEQYF. For the CDR3, the DNA is TGTGCCAGCAGCTCCCGGGACAGGGATTACGAGCAGTACTTC. Looking up the rest from reference TRBV7-6 and TRBJ2-7 gives the full variable domain: GAGVSQSPRYKVTKRGQDVALRCDPISGHVSLYWYRQALGQGPEFLTYFNYEAQQDKSGLPNDRFSAERPEGSISTLTIQRTEQRDSAMYRCASSSRDRDYEQYFGPGTRLTVT.

V gene TRBV27 combines with J gene TRBJ2-7; the D is unclear. There are 12 residues in the CDR3. V shed 5 bases and J shed 7 bases, with 12 bases lying between them. The germline V gene encodes CDR1 MNHEY and CDR2 SMNVEV (reference sequence). The CDR3 sequence: CASSKGPREQYF. The CDR3, as DNA: TGTGCCAGCAGTAAAGGACCCCGGGAGCAGTACTTC.

This clone was found once. V is TRBV5-6 and J is TRBJ2-1; 12 nucleotides agree with TRBD2. Per the germline V gene, CDR1 is SGHDT and CDR2 is YYEEEE. The CDR3 runs to 16 residues. V shed 0 bases, J shed 7 bases, and the junction held 5 bases outside the gene matches. CDR3 region: CASSLGTSGAKNEQFF. Here the CDR3 DNA reads TGTGCCAGCAGCTTGGGGACTAGCGGGGCAAAAAATGAGCAGTTCTTC.

The V call is TRBV7-8, the J call TRBJ2-7; D is possibly TRBD2 (5 bases). This CDR3 has 16 amino acids. Germline V gene lookup returns CDR1 SGHVS and CDR2 FQNEAQ. The germline V and J ends were trimmed by 0 bases and 9 bases, with 21 bases remaining between them. CDR3 sequence: CASSLARTGSLLSQYF. CDR3 in DNA: TGTGCCAGCAGCTTAGCGAGAACGGGATCCCTTTTATCGCAGTACTTC.

The V and J genes are TRBV6-1 and TRBJ1-5; D unclear. Germline CDR1 MNHNS, CDR2 SASEGT. This CDR3 has 18 residues. Trimming pared 1 base from V and 0 bases from J, leaving 16 bases between. The CDR3 nucleotides read TGTGCCAGCAGTGAAGGGCCCCGGGCCCCCCTTAGCAATCAGCCCCAGCATTTT. It codes for CASSEGPRAPLSNQPQHF.

The chain links TRBV11-2 to TRBJ2-7; D tentatively reads TRBD1 or TRBD2 (6 bases each). The CDR3 runs to 15 residues. Looked up from germline, CDR1 is SGHAT and CDR2 is FQNNGV. V lost 3 bases and J 5 bases, leaving 17 bases between the germline ends. The CDR3 region is CASSFVEGGRDEQYF. CDR3 nucleotides: TGTGCCAGCAGCTTTGTGGAGGGGGGAAGGGACGAGCAGTACTTC.

This clone has only a few counts. V usage is TRBV5-6 and J usage is TRBJ1-2; D perhaps matches TRBD1 (5 bases). CDR1 and CDR2 from the germline V gene are SGHDT and YYEEEE. Trimming stripped 5 bases from V and 6 bases from J, with 14 bases between. The CDR3 is 13 amino acids. As DNA, the CDR3 is TGTGCCAGCAGGCTGGGACCGCCGGATGGCTACACCTTC. Protein product: CASRLGPPDGYTF.

The chain couples TRBV7-3 to TRBJ2-1; the D is unclear. Germline assignment: CDR1 SGHTA and CDR2 FQGTGA. The CDR3 runs to 15 residues. V shed 5 bases and J shed 5 bases, with 16 bases lying between them. The CDR3 spells CASSPRLGKDNEQFF. The CDR3 nucleotides are TGTGCCAGCAGCCCGCGGCTTGGGAAAGACAATGAGCAGTTCTTC.

This clone was seen only once. The chain uses TRBV14 and TRBJ2-1, with D uncertain. With 1 base removed from V and 4 bases from J, the gap between germline ends came to 11 bases. The CDR3 length is 15 residues. CDR1 SGHDN and CDR2 FVKESK come from the germline V gene. CDR3 sequence: CASSQAFLPYNEQFF. The CDR3 bases are TGTGCCAGCAGCCAAGCCTTTCTACCTTACAATGAGCAGTTCTTC.

The J gene is TRBJ2-2, the V gene TRBV7-2, with TRBD2 identical over 8 bases. After removal of 2 bases from V and 2 bases from J, the junction contained 10 bases not matched to a gene. The germline gives CDR1 SGHTA, CDR2 FQGNSA. The CDR3 sequence is 18 residues long. The DNA for the CDR3 is TGTGCCAGCAGCTTAAGGGGTGGCGGGAGGTTAAACACCGGGGAGCTGTTTTTT. As protein: CASSLRGGGRLNTGELFF.